The TCR beta chain described here comes from a study of early T cells in non-severe SARS-CoV-2 infection. Looking at the study overall: Sequencing used unsorted whole-blood bulk RNA, so chains lack pairing.

Study-wide results and limits: VDJdb matching, biased toward anti-spike CD8 responses, missed private and CD4 specificities.

This clonotype came up many times. What it recognizes is unknown. Attached unique molecular identifiers marked individual cDNA molecules. TCRdb passed the 5' RACE reads through MiXCR, listing each CDR3 protein once. The data contain 74,000 or so distinct CDR3 sequences, roughly 13% of them singletons. This sequence was found in an adult who was a healthcare worker with PCR-confirmed SARS-CoV-2 infection or an uninfected control (not recorded which). Sequenced material: whole blood.

CDR3 amino acids: CAIRVGQGGDPGELFF. The CDR3 nucleotides read TGTGCCATCAGGGTTGGACAGGGAGGAGATCCCGGGGAGCTGTTTTTT. The rearrangement uses TRBV10-3 and TRBJ2-2; TRBD1 matches at 8 bases. The V gene's germline CDR1 is ENHRY and CDR2 SYGVKD. The length of the CDR3 is 16 residues. V trimming: 6 bases; J trimming: 6 bases; junction bases outside the gene matches: 12.